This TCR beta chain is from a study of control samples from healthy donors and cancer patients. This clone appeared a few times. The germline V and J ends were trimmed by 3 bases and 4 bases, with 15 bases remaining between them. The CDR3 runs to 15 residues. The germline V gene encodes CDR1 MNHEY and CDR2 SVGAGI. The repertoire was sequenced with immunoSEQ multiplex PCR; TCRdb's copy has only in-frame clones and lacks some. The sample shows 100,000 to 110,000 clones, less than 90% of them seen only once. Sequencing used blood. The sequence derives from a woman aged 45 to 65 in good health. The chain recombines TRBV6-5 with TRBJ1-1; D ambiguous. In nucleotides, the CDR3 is TGTGCCAGCAGTTATGGTCCCCGACACGGCACTGAAGCTTTCTTT. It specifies CASSYGPRHGTEAFF.